This T cell receptor beta chain was profiled in a study of identical twins. Study-level results: Researchers caution that invariant MAIT and iNKT cells could partly confound zero-insertion analyses.

CDR1 is MGHRA and CDR2 is YSYEKL in the germline V gene. The V segment lost 5 bases and the J segment 0 bases; nucleotides outside the gene matches: 8. The CDR3 length is 17 residues. TCRdb passed the 5' RACE reads through MiXCR, listing each CDR3 protein once. Of under 900,000 distinct CDR3 sequences in the sample, 10% to 15% were seen once. This clonotype appeared a few times. The antigen is unknown. This sample also appeared in a second study, on yellow fever vaccine responses in identical twins.

The rearrangement joins TRBV4-1 to TRBJ2-2; 8 bases map to TRBD2. The material sequenced was PBMCs. The clonotype originates from a woman aged 18-35 years in good health. As DNA, the CDR3 is TGCGCCAGCAGCTCCGGTAGACTAGCGTCGAACACCGGGGAGCTGTTTTTT. Translating it yields CASSSGRLASNTGELFF.